The 20 T cell receptor beta chains below all came from one sample that was sequenced in a study of cytomegalovirus exposure and HLA in healthy donors. Vbeta (60) and Jbeta (13) primers were used in the PCR. The table came from immunoSEQ multiplex PCR; TCRdb's copy has only in-frame clones and leaves some out. The data hold hundreds of thousands of clones, with over 75% observed a single time. Sequencing was performed on PBMCs. The receptors here all came from a girl aged 2-15 years in good health and CMV-seronegative.

This chain joins TRBV29-1 and TRBJ2-7; D is unclear. The CDR3 runs 11 residues. Germline V CDR1 and CDR2: SQVTM, ANQGSEA. V gave up 6 bases and J gave up 2 bases, with 8 bases separating them. CDR3 region: CSVRGTYEQYF. The CDR3 coding sequence is TGCAGCGTACGAGGTACCTACGAGCAGTACTTC.

V and J are TRBV5-1 and TRBJ1-6; 7 nucleotides match TRBD1. V lost 2 bases, J lost 8 bases, and 7 bases stayed unmatched. The CDR3 has 15 amino acids. Germline V gene lookup returns CDR1 SGHRS and CDR2 YFSETQ. The CDR3 is CASSFEGAGDSPLHF. In nucleotides, the CDR3 is TGCGCCAGCAGCTTCGAGGGGGCTGGTGATTCACCCCTCCACTTT.

To note about this clone: Other DNA sequences in this sample translate to the same CDR3. J is TRBJ1-5 and V is TRBV4-1, with a possible D match to TRBD1 (6 bases). This CDR3 has 14 residues. The V and J ends lost 2 bases and 3 bases respectively, with 8 bases between them. CDR1 is MGHRA and CDR2 is YSYEKL in the germline V gene. CDR3 sequence reads: CASSQTGLNQPQHF. CDR3 nucleotide sequence: TGCGCCAGCAGCCAAACAGGGCTCAATCAGCCCCAGCATTTT.

Points on this clone: The sample carries other DNA sequences with the same CDR3. V usage is TRBV7-9 and J usage is TRBJ1-1, with D perhaps TRBD1 (5 bases). CDR1 and CDR2 from the germline V gene are SEHNR and FQNEAQ (reference sequence). Deletions cut 1 base from V and 5 bases from J, with 8 bases between. The CDR3 runs 13 residues. The CDR3 DNA sequence: TGTGCCAGCAGCTTAGGGGGGGATACTGAAGCTTTCTTT. Encoded protein: CASSLGGDTEAFF.

J is TRBJ1-4 and V is TRBV6-1, with D maybe TRBD1 (6 bases). This CDR3 is built from 14 residues. Germline CDR1 reads MNHNS; CDR2 reads SASEGT. Trimming took off 8 bases at V and 7 bases at J, with 17 bases between the two ends. CDR3 sequence: CASHLDRWSEKLFF. CDR3 DNA: TGTGCCAGCCATCTGGACAGATGGTCTGAAAAACTGTTTTTT.

This clone was seen a single time. The chain carries TRBV19 and TRBJ1-1; 8 nucleotides align to TRBD1. CDR1 LNHDA and CDR2 SQIVND come from the germline V gene (reference sequence). This CDR3 is built from 14 residues. J lost 4 bases, V lost 5 bases, and 6 bases had no gene match. CDR3 residues: CASSLGRGRTEAFF. CDR3 bases: TGTGCCAGTAGTCTGGGCAGGGGGCGCACTGAAGCTTTCTTT.

This sequence joins TRBV25-1 and TRBJ2-2; 9 bases align to TRBD1. J lost 6 bases, V lost 4 bases, and 9 bases had no gene match. CDR3 length: 16 residues. Germline lookup yields CDR1 MGHDK and CDR2 SYGVNS. This CDR3 is CASSGLGDRASGELFF. CDR3 bases: TGTGCCAGCAGTGGATTGGGGGACAGGGCGTCCGGGGAGCTGTTTTTT.

This clone has a handful of counts. The chain carries TRBV7-9 and TRBJ1-2; TRBD1 aligns across 7 bases. The germline V gene encodes CDR1 SEHNR and CDR2 FQNEAQ (reference sequence). The CDR3 length is 13 residues. The V and J ends lost 5 bases and 6 bases, in that order; junction bases with no gene match: 6. The CDR3 here is CASSTRQGHGYTF. DNA of the CDR3: TGTGCCAGCAGCACCCGACAGGGCCATGGCTACACCTTC.

The chain carries TRBV9 and TRBJ1-1; the D is unclear. The germline CDR1 and CDR2 sequences are SGDLS and YYNGEE. The CDR3 contains 15 residues. V was trimmed by 1 base and J by 0 bases, leaving 10 bases between them. CDR3 loop: CASSVLSDMNTEAFF. CDR3 nucleotides: TGTGCCAGCAGCGTACTCTCTGACATGAACACTGAAGCTTTCTTT.

The genes are TRBV5-6 and TRBJ2-7; a possible D gene is TRBD1 (6 bases). Germline V gene sequence: CDR1 SGHDT, CDR2 YYEEEE. The CDR3 sequence is 13 residues long. Trimming removed 4 bases at V and 6 bases at J, with 14 bases between. The CDR3 is CASSPGTRREQYF. Here the CDR3 DNA reads TGTGCCAGCAGCCCGGGGACAAGGCGCGAGCAGTACTTC. The full variable domain, its missing parts supplied by reference TRBV5-6 and TRBJ2-7, is DAGVTQSPTHLIKTRGQQVTLRCSPKSGHDTVSWYQQALGQGPQFIFQYYEEEERQRGNFPDRFSGHQFPNYSSELNVNALLLGDSALYLCASSPGTRREQYFGPGTRLTVT.

The chain couples TRBV6-5 to TRBJ1-1; the D gene is possibly TRBD1 (6 bases). V lost 2 bases and J 0 bases, leaving 10 bases between the germline ends. Per germline, CDR1 MNHEY and CDR2 SVGAGI. This CDR3 is built from 15 residues. The CDR3 region has the DNA TGTGCCAGCAGTTACAAGGACAGTTTGAACACTGAAGCTTTCTTT. It codes for CASSYKDSLNTEAFF.

The V call is TRBV19, the J call TRBJ1-1, with D possibly matching TRBD1 (5 bases). Germline loops: CDR1 LNHDA, CDR2 SQIVND (reference sequence). This CDR3 comprises 13 residues. Trimming stripped 4 bases from V and 0 bases from J, with 6 bases between. Here the CDR3 reads CASSKGLNTEAFF. CDR3 DNA: TGTGCCAGTAGTAAGGGGCTGAACACTGAAGCTTTCTTT.

This rearrangement joins TRBV19 to TRBJ2-1; D uncertain. The CDR3 covers 13 residues. The V end lost 6 bases, the J end lost 0 bases, and 6 bases lay between the germline ends. Germline loops: CDR1 LNHDA, CDR2 SQIVND (reference sequence). CDR3 in DNA: TGTGCCAGTAGCTCAGTCTCCTACAATGAGCAGTTCTTC. It yields the protein CASSSVSYNEQFF.

The chain has TRBV5-1 and TRBJ1-2; D perhaps matches TRBD1 (5 bases). This CDR3 has 15 amino acids. Trimming took off 2 bases at V and 5 bases at J, with 16 bases between the two ends. Germline assignment: CDR1 SGHRS and CDR2 YFSETQ. Written as DNA, the CDR3 is TGCGCCAGCAGCTTTACAAATCAGGGAGGGTATGGCTACACCTTC. It specifies CASSFTNQGGYGYTF.

V is TRBV5-1 and J is TRBJ2-2, with 8 bases matching TRBD1. Per germline, CDR1 SGHRS and CDR2 YFSETQ. Trimming cost V 3 bases and J 2 bases; bases outside gene matches: 6. This CDR3 has 16 amino acids. Here the CDR3 DNA reads TGCGCCAGCAGCTCCAACGGACAGGGAAACACCGGGGAGCTGTTTTTT. Protein product: CASSSNGQGNTGELFF.

This sequence joins TRBV9 and TRBJ2-1; 10 positions match TRBD2. There are 12 residues in the CDR3. Germline trimming cut 4 bases from V and 10 bases from J; bases unmatched to any gene: 2. Germline assignment: CDR1 SGDLS and CDR2 YYNGEE. The CDR3 protein is CASSLGLAEQFF. In DNA form, the CDR3 reads TGTGCCAGCAGCTTGGGACTAGCGGAGCAGTTCTTC.

V is TRBV2 and J is TRBJ2-3; 9 bases agree with TRBD2. With V trimmed by 7 bases and J by 1 base, 9 bases remained unmatched. CDR1 is SNHLY and CDR2 is FYNNEI in the germline V gene. The CDR3 has 16 residues. CDR3 loop: CASMRERGDRTDTQYF. In DNA, the CDR3 is TGTGCCAGCATGCGGGAGCGGGGGGACCGCACAGATACGCAGTATTTT.

The chain combines TRBV5-1 with TRBJ2-3; 7 bases are shared with TRBD2. V was pared by 2 bases and J by 5 bases, with 8 bases of the junction left unmatched. The CDR3 is 15 residues long. Looked up from germline, CDR1 is SGHRS and CDR2 is YFSETQ. The CDR3 region has the DNA TGCGCCAGCAGCTTTGAGGGAGGGAGGGGAGATACGCAGTATTTT. It codes for CASSFEGGRGDTQYF. The full variable domain, rest sourced from reference TRBV5-1 and TRBJ2-3, is KAGVTQTPRYLIKTRGQQVTLSCSPISGHRSVSWYQQTPGQGLQFLFEYFSETQRNKGNFPGRFSGRQFSNSRSEMNVSTLELGDSALYLCASSFEGGRGDTQYFGPGTRLTVL.

The genes are TRBV6-5 and TRBJ1-5; 8 bases map to TRBD1. V was clipped by 4 bases and J by 2 bases; unmatched bases: 1. Germline lookup yields CDR1 MNHEY and CDR2 SVGAGI. The CDR3 is made up of 14 amino acids. Here the CDR3 reads CASSLQGGNQPQHF. DNA of the CDR3: TGTGCCAGCAGTTTACAGGGGGGCAATCAGCCCCAGCATTTT.

J is TRBJ1-2 and V is TRBV2; D ambiguous. V lost 4 bases and J lost 13, with 10 bases in between. CDR3 length: 10 residues. The germline V gene encodes CDR1 SNHLY and CDR2 FYNNEI. CDR3: CASSAKAVTF. In DNA form, the CDR3 reads TGTGCCAGCAGTGCGAAGGCGGTCACCTTC.